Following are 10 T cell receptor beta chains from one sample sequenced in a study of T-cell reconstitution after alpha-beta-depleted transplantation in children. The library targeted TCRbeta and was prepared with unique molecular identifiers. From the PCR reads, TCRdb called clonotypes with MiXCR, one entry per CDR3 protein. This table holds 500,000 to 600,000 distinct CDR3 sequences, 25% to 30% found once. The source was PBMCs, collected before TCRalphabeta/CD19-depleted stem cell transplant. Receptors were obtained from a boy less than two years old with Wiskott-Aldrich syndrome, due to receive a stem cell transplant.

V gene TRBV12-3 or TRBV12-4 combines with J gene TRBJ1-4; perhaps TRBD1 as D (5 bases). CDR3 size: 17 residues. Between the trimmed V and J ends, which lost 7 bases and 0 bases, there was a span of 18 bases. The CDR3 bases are TGTGCCAGCACGTCGGGACTCCGCGTAGCAACTAATGAAAAACTGTTTTTT. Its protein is CASTSGLRVATNEKLFF.

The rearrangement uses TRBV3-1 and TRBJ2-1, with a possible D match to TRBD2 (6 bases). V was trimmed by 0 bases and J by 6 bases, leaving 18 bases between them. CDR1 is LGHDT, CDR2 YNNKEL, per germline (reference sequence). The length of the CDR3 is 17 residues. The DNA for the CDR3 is TGTGCCAGCAGCCAAGAATCTTTGGGGCGGGATGTCAATGAGCAGTTCTTC. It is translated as CASSQESLGRDVNEQFF.

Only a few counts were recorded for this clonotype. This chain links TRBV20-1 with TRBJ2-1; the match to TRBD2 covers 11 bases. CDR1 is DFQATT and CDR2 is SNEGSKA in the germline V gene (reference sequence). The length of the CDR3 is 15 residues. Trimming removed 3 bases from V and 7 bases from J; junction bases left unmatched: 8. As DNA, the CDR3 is TGCAGTGCTAGCCTAGCGGGAGGAGGTGTGAATGAGCAGTTCTTC. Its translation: CSASLAGGGVNEQFF.

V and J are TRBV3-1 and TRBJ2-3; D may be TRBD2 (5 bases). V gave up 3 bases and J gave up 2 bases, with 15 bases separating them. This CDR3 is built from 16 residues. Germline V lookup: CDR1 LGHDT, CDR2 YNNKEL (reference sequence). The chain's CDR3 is CASSHSGTGNTDTQYF. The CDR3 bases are TGTGCCAGCAGCCATTCGGGAACGGGGAACACAGATACGCAGTATTTT.

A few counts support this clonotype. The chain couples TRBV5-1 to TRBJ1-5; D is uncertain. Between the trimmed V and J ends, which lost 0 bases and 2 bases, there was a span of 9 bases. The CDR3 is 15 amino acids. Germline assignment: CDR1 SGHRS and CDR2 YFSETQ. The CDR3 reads CASSLEWGGNQPQHF. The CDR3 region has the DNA TGCGCCAGCAGCTTGGAGTGGGGTGGCAATCAGCCCCAGCATTTT.

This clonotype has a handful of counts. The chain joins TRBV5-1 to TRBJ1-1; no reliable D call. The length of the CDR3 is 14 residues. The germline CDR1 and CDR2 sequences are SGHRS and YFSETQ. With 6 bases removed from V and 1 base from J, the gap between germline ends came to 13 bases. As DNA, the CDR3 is TGCGCCAGCAAAGGTCGTGACGGGAACACTGAAGCTTTCTTT. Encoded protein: CASKGRDGNTEAFF.

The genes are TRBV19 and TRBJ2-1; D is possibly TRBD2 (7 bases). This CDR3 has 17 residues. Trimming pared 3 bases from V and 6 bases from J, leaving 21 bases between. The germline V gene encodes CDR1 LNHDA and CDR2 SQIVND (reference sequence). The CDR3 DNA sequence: TGTGCCAGTAGTATTGGGAGGGGGAGGGCCGTACTCAATGAGCAGTTCTTC. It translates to CASSIGRGRAVLNEQFF.

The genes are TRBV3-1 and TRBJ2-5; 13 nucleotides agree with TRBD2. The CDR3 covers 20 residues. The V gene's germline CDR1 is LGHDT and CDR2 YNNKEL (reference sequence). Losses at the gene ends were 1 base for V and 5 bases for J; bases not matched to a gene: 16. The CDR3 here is CASSQASIPGLAGQGETQYF. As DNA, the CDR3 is TGTGCCAGCAGCCAAGCAAGTATACCGGGACTAGCGGGACAGGGGGAGACCCAGTACTTC.

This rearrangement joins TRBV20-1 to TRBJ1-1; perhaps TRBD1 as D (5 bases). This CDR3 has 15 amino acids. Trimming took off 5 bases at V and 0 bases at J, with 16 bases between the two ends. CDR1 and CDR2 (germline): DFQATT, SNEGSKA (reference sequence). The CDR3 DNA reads TGCAGTGCTTCGGGGCTCAGAAGTTTGAACACTGAAGCTTTCTTT. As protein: CSASGLRSLNTEAFF.

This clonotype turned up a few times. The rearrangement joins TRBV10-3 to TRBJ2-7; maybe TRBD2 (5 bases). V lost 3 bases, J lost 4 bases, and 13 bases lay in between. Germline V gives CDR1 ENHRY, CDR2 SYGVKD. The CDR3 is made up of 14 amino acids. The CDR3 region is CAISERGAEYEQYF. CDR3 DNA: TGTGCCATCAGTGAACGGGGAGCTGAATACGAGCAGTACTTC.